The 30 T cell receptor beta chains below come from one sample, sequenced in a study of blood T cell repertoires in COVID-19 (dated by TCRdb to 2020 to 2021). Libraries came from the immunoSEQ multiplex PCR assay. Held by TCRdb, this immuneACCESS table contains in-frame sequences only and omits some clones. Under half of the omission traces to an unresolved V gene where checked; the cause of the rest is unknown. The sample contains about 220,000 clones, roughly 80% of them found a single time. The biggest ten clones account for 2% to 2.5% of the sample. Sequenced material: peripheral blood. Receptor source: an older woman with acute or convalescent COVID-19.

The V and J genes are TRBV6-5 and TRBJ2-2; a weak D match, TRBD2 (5 bases). The V end lost 2 bases, the J end lost 2 bases, and 12 bases lay between the germline ends. This CDR3 is built from 16 residues. Looked up from germline, CDR1 is MNHEY and CDR2 is SVGAGI. The CDR3 is CASSYTPGFNTGELFF. CDR3 bases: TGTGCCAGCAGTTACACCCCGGGATTTAACACCGGGGAGCTGTTTTTT.

The chain recombines TRBV6-5 with TRBJ1-2, with D perhaps matching TRBD1 (5 bases). The V end was cut by 6 bases, the J end by 1 base, with 12 bases between. Germline V gives CDR1 MNHEY, CDR2 SVGAGI. The CDR3 is 14 residues long. The CDR3 DNA sequence: TGTGCCAGCAGCGGGCGGGGCAGTAACTATGGCTACACCTTC. Amino acids: CASSGRGSNYGYTF.

This clone was detected only a few times. V and J are TRBV2 and TRBJ1-5; D gene ambiguous. CDR1 is SNHLY and CDR2 is FYNNEI in the germline V gene. The CDR3 is 11 residues long. The ends were cut back, 3 bases at V and 5 bases at J, with 2 bases in the middle. The chain's CDR3 is CASSDDQPQHF. CDR3 DNA sequence: TGTGCCAGCAGTGACGATCAGCCCCAGCATTTT.

The rearrangement uses TRBV19 and TRBJ1-1; no clear D gene. V gave up 3 bases and J gave up 6 bases, with 14 bases separating them. Looked up from germline, CDR1 is LNHDA and CDR2 is SQIVND (reference sequence). This CDR3 region has 14 residues. This CDR3 reads CASSMGAAGAEAFF. Here the CDR3 DNA reads TGTGCCAGTAGTATGGGCGCAGCGGGCGCTGAAGCTTTCTTT. Full variable domain (missing parts from reference TRBV19 and TRBJ1-1): DGGITQSPKYLFRKEGQNVTLSCEQNLNHDAMYWYRQDPGQGLRLIYYSQIVNDFQKGDIAEGYSVSREKKESFPLTVTSAQKNPTAFYLCASSMGAAGAEAFFGQGTRLTVV.

The V call is TRBV19, the J call TRBJ1-2; D not resolved. Germline CDR1 is LNHDA and CDR2 is SQIVND (reference sequence). The ends were cut back, 3 bases at V and 2 bases at J, with 7 bases in the middle. The CDR3 contains 13 residues. The CDR3 DNA reads TGTGCCAGTAGTATCGGGGTAAACTATGGCTACACCTTC. Translating gives CASSIGVNYGYTF. Full variable domain (outside the CDR3, taken from reference TRBV19 and TRBJ1-2): DGGITQSPKYLFRKEGQNVTLSCEQNLNHDAMYWYRQDPGQGLRLIYYSQIVNDFQKGDIAEGYSVSREKKESFPLTVTSAQKNPTAFYLCASSIGVNYGYTFGSGTRLTVV.

This clone was observed a single time. The chain employs TRBV28 and TRBJ2-1; the D gene is possibly TRBD1 (5 bases). The CDR3 sequence is 15 residues long. V was pared by 7 bases and J by 9 bases, with 22 bases between. CDR1 and CDR2 (germline): MDHEN, SYDVKM. CDR3: CASTSNSVGRSEQFF. The CDR3 region has the DNA TGTGCCAGCACCTCTAACTCAGTGGGGCGGAGTGAGCAGTTCTTC.

The CDR3 loop is CASSPVRGSGNTIYF. The CDR3 DNA is TGTGCCAGCAGCCCCGTTAGGGGCTCTGGAAACACCATATATTTT. The V call is TRBV7-2, the J call TRBJ1-3; TRBD1 might be the D (5 bases). Trimming removed 5 bases at V and 0 bases at J, with 11 bases between. From germline, CDR1 is SGHTA and CDR2 FQGNSA. The CDR3 has 15 residues.

The genes are TRBV7-9 and TRBJ2-1, with 10 bases aligning to TRBD2. With 5 bases clipped from V and 4 bases from J, the junction kept 8 bases outside the gene matches. Germline loops: CDR1 SEHNR, CDR2 FQNEAQ (reference sequence). This CDR3 contains 16 residues. The CDR3 loop is CASSPGSGGEYNEQFF. The CDR3, as DNA: TGTGCCAGCAGCCCCGGGAGCGGGGGGGAGTACAATGAGCAGTTCTTC.

The CDR3 DNA reads as TGTGCCAGCAGCCCCACAGGGCGCTCCTACAATGAGCAGTTCTTC. Translated, it gives CASSPTGRSYNEQFF. The V gene is TRBV7-2, the J gene TRBJ2-1, with TRBD1 as a possible D gene (6 bases). Trimming shortened V by 5 bases and J by 0 bases, and 11 bases separated the two germline ends. Germline-derived CDR1 and CDR2 are SGHTA and FQGNSA. CDR3 length: 15 amino acids.

In its sample, this clone was seen once. The chain carries TRBV28 and TRBJ1-1; 8 bases map to TRBD1. The CDR3 runs to 17 residues. Germline V gives CDR1 MDHEN, CDR2 SYDVKM. Trimming took 6 bases from V and 4 from J; bases not matched to a gene: 16. For the CDR3, the DNA is TGTGCCAGCAGAGCCCAAGGACAGGGTAGTTGGAGCACTGAAGCTTTCTTT. It encodes CASRAQGQGSWSTEAFF.

V usage is TRBV28 and J usage is TRBJ1-1, with D hard to call. This CDR3 is built from 14 residues. The germline gives CDR1 MDHEN, CDR2 SYDVKM. Trimming left V 4 bases short and J 0 bases short, with 9 bases between. This chain's CDR3 is CASSSRQMNTEAFF. The CDR3 DNA reads as TGTGCCAGCAGTTCGAGACAAATGAACACTGAAGCTTTCTTT.

The chain couples TRBV12-5 to TRBJ1-3, with D unresolved. Germline loops: CDR1 LGHNT, CDR2 FRNRAP. The CDR3 contains 13 residues. Trimming took off 5 bases at V and 4 bases at J, with 9 bases between the two ends. CDR3 region: CASGPPTGNTIYF. The CDR3 DNA follows: TGTGCTAGTGGTCCCCCGACAGGAAACACCATATATTTT.

V and J are TRBV7-6 and TRBJ1-6, with D possibly being TRBD1 (5 bases). CDR1 and CDR2 from the germline V gene are SGHVS and FNYEAQ. V was clipped by 4 bases and J by 0 bases, with 10 bases between them. The CDR3 loop spans 16 amino acids. The CDR3: CASSSRANSYNSPLHF. DNA for the CDR3: TGTGCCAGCAGCTCCAGGGCGAACTCCTATAATTCACCCCTCCACTTT.

The chain uses TRBV11-1 and TRBJ2-1; maybe TRBD2 (5 bases). V was clipped by 5 bases and J by 8 bases, with 13 bases between them. This CDR3 region has 13 residues. Germline-derived CDR1 and CDR2 are SGHAT and FQDESV (reference sequence). The CDR3 DNA follows: TGTGCCAGCAGCGAGGACTTGGTCTATGAGCAGTTCTTC. Its translation is CASSEDLVYEQFF.

The chain links TRBV5-1 to TRBJ2-7, with 7 positions matching TRBD1. The V and J ends lost 4 bases and 2 bases, in that order; junction bases with no gene match: 3. This CDR3 region has 13 residues. Germline values: CDR1 SGHRS, CDR2 YFSETQ. Here the CDR3 reads CASSRQGPYEQYF. In nucleotides, the CDR3 is TGCGCCAGCAGCCGACAGGGACCCTACGAGCAGTACTTC.

This clone was detected once. This chain uses TRBV28 with TRBJ2-7, with TRBD1 matching 7 bases. The ends lost 10 bases at V and 6 bases at J; junction bases unmatched: 12. The CDR3 consists of 13 residues. Germline values: CDR1 MDHEN, CDR2 SYDVKM. The CDR3 loop reads CATRQGADGEQYF. CDR3 DNA: TGTGCCACCAGACAGGGAGCGGACGGCGAGCAGTACTTC.

The count of this clone is one. The V and J genes are TRBV3-1 (or the pseudogene TRBV3-2) and TRBJ1-3, with D possibly being TRBD1 (6 bases). The CDR3 totals 15 residues. The V gene lost 0 bases and the J gene lost 7 bases, with 13 bases spanning the gap. Germline lookup yields CDR1 LGHDT and CDR2 YNNKEL (reference sequence). CDR3 bases: TGTGCCAGCAGCCAAGACCACAGGGTGTCCAACACCATATATTTT. Protein product: CASSQDHRVSNTIYF.

J is TRBJ2-1 and V is TRBV28, with 10 bases matching TRBD2. CDR3 length: 18 amino acids. Germline V gene sequence: CDR1 MDHEN, CDR2 SYDVKM. V shed 7 bases and J 2 bases; nucleotides not matched to a gene: 14. The CDR3 coding sequence is TGTGCCAGCACTTCACCTAGGAGCGGGGGGGCCGCCTACAATGAGCAGTTCTTC. Encoded protein: CASTSPRSGGAAYNEQFF.

The rearrangement uses TRBV24-1 and TRBJ2-5; 8 nucleotides line up with TRBD1. V lost 3 bases and J lost 4; bases outside the gene matches: 9. The CDR3 totals 16 residues. CDR1 is KGHDR, CDR2 SFDVKD, per germline. CDR3 nucleotides: TGTGCCACCAGTGATGGATCACACAGGGGGTTAGAGACCCAGTACTTC. Its translation: CATSDGSHRGLETQYF.

The CDR3 loop is CASSHRTSGVETQYF. CDR3 coding DNA: TGTGCCAGCAGCCATCGGACTAGCGGGGTAGAGACCCAGTACTTC. The V gene is TRBV5-8, the J gene TRBJ2-5, with 12 positions matching TRBD2. Trimming removed 4 bases from V and 4 bases from J; junction bases left unmatched: 5. This CDR3 has 15 amino acids. Germline values: CDR1 SGHTS, CDR2 YDEGEE.

The chain carries TRBV7-9 and TRBJ1-3; no reliable D call. The CDR3 length is 15 residues. CDR1 is SEHNR, CDR2 FQNEAQ, per germline (reference sequence). The germline V and J ends were trimmed by 4 bases and 4 bases, with 14 bases remaining between them. CDR3 coding DNA: TGTGCCAGCAGCTCCTCTCGGGTTTCGGGAAACACCATATATTTT. As protein: CASSSSRVSGNTIYF.

J is TRBJ1-1 and V is TRBV28; possible D gene TRBD1, 6 bases. V lost 3 bases and J lost 4, with 15 bases in between. This CDR3 has 15 amino acids. Germline values: CDR1 MDHEN, CDR2 SYDVKM. CDR3 sequence reads: CASSFRPGQGTEAFF. Written as DNA, the CDR3 is TGTGCCAGCAGTTTTCGTCCGGGACAAGGCACTGAAGCTTTCTTT. The variable domain in full, with the rest retrieved from reference TRBV28 and TRBJ1-1, is DVKVTQSSRYLVKRTGEKVFLECVQDMDHENMFWYRQDPGLGLRLIYFSYDVKMKEKGDIPEGYSVSREKKERFSLILESASTNQTSMYLCASSFRPGQGTEAFFGQGTRLTVV.

The rearrangement joins TRBV10-3 to TRBJ2-3; 8 bases map to TRBD1. This CDR3 spans 16 amino acids. CDR1 is ENHRY and CDR2 is SYGVKD in the germline V gene. V trimming: 5 bases; J trimming: 1 base; junction bases outside the gene matches: 8. The CDR3 sequence: CAISLQGVGGTDTQYF. The DNA for the CDR3 is TGTGCCATCAGTCTACAGGGGGTGGGGGGCACAGATACGCAGTATTTT.

In this sample, this clone turned up a few times. Other DNA sequences within the sample encode an identical CDR3. The V gene is TRBV4-1, the J gene TRBJ1-1; D perhaps matches TRBD1 (6 bases). The CDR3 consists of 13 residues. Deletions cut 0 bases from V and 4 bases from J, with 6 bases between. Germline CDR1 reads MGHRA; CDR2 reads YSYEKL. CDR3 bases: TGCGCCAGCAGCCAAGACAGGGGCACTGAAGCTTTCTTT. This sequence encodes CASSQDRGTEAFF.

The chain has TRBV6-5 and TRBJ1-3; 8 positions agree with TRBD1. The junction had 11 bases not matched to a gene; V was cut back by 7 bases and J by 9 bases. The CDR3 is 14 residues long. Germline V gene lookup returns CDR1 MNHEY and CDR2 SVGAGI. CDR3 loop: CASNSGTGSSTIYF. CDR3 nucleotides: TGTGCCAGCAACTCAGGGACAGGATCTAGCACCATATATTTT.

This clone was observed a single time. This chain connects TRBV4-1 to TRBJ1-5; a possible D gene is TRBD1 (5 bases). There are 15 residues in the CDR3. The ends were cut back, 8 bases at V and 3 bases at J, with 17 bases in the middle. The V gene's germline CDR1 is MGHRA and CDR2 YSYEKL. The DNA for the CDR3 is TGCGCCAGCTCTAGGGTCGACAGTTACAATCAGCCCCAGCATTTT. Translating gives CASSRVDSYNQPQHF.

V gene TRBV3-1 (or the pseudogene TRBV3-2) combines with J gene TRBJ2-3, with TRBD2 identical over 13 bases. J gave up 2 bases and V 4 bases, and 6 bases lay outside the gene matches. CDR3 length equals 17 residues. The germline V gene encodes CDR1 LGHDT and CDR2 YNNKEL (reference sequence). CDR3 sequence reads: CASSPGLAGAFTDTQYF. In nucleotides, the CDR3 is TGTGCCAGCAGCCCCGGACTAGCGGGGGCGTTCACAGATACGCAGTATTTT.

This clone came up once. This rearrangement joins TRBV15 to TRBJ1-4; 7 bases fit TRBD1. The CDR3 totals 16 residues. The V gene end was trimmed by 2 bases and the J gene end by 8 bases; junction bases not matched to a gene: 11. CDR1 is LNHNV and CDR2 is YYDKDF in the germline V gene (reference sequence). In DNA form, the CDR3 reads TGTGCCACCAGCAGAAAAGACAGGGACTTGAGGGAAAAACTGTTTTTT. It is translated as CATSRKDRDLREKLFF.

V and J are TRBV2 and TRBJ1-1; the D is unclear. Trimming took off 3 bases at V and 11 bases at J, with 10 bases between the two ends. Germline V gene sequence: CDR1 SNHLY, CDR2 FYNNEI. The CDR3 is made up of 11 amino acids. CDR3 residues: CASSERVSAFF. The CDR3, as DNA: TGTGCCAGCAGTGAGAGGGTTAGCGCTTTCTTT. Combining the CDR3 with reference TRBV2 and TRBJ1-1 gives the whole variable domain EPEVTQTPSHQVTQMGQEVILRCVPISNHLYFYWYRQILGQKVEFLVSFYNNEISEKSEIFDDQFSVERPDGSNFTLKIRSTKLEDSAMYFCASSERVSAFFGQGTRLTVV.

The genes are TRBV5-1 and TRBJ2-1, with 14 bases fitting TRBD2. The CDR3 is made up of 19 amino acids. Looked up from germline, CDR1 is SGHRS and CDR2 is YFSETQ. Trimming took 3 bases from V and 2 from J; bases not matched to a gene: 10. CDR3 residues: CASSYQGLAGASAYNEQFF. As DNA, the CDR3 is TGCGCCAGCAGCTACCAGGGACTAGCGGGGGCTTCCGCCTACAATGAGCAGTTCTTC.